This TCR beta chain was documented in a study of blood T cell repertoires in COVID-19. Overall study context: COVID-19 samples from acute and convalescent phases originated in the United States, Italy and Spain. PBMCs, B-cell-depleted T cells, or T cells provided the cDNA or gDNA that made up the material.

TCRdb's table, derived via immunoSEQ multiplex PCR, lists solely in-frame clones and lacks some. Here the sample spans 150,000 to 200,000 clones, approximately 92% being singletons. The germline CDR1 and CDR2 sequences are LGHNA and YNFKEQ. CDR3 length: 13 amino acids. The V gene lost 0 bases and the J gene lost 4 bases, with 4 bases spanning the gap. Ages ranged from roughly 18 to 100 years, with residence in approximately 25 US areas. The study assigned cohorts using participant-reported clinical history. This TCR was recovered from a middle-aged woman with acute COVID-19. J is TRBJ1-5 and V is TRBV4-2; D is unclear. Material for sequencing was PBMCs or T cells enriched from blood (not recorded which). The CDR3, as DNA: TGTGCCAGCAGCCAAGATTATAATCAGCCCCAGCATTTT. Residues: CASSQDYNQPQHF.